This T cell receptor (beta chain) was captured in a study of monozygotic twins with inflammatory bowel disease. On this clonotype itself: What it binds is not known.

Donors gave about 2.3 ml of blood apiece. General study points: Variability may have been added to patient repertoires by differing immunosuppressive treatments. IBD patients displayed reduced TCRbeta diversity (inverse Simpson) when set against healthy co-twins.

Germline V gene lookup returns CDR1 SGHRS and CDR2 YFSETQ. The CDR3 contains 15 residues. TCRdb reprocessed the 5' RACE reads, with one entry per CDR3 protein and no DNA. This sample contains more than 350,000 distinct CDR3 sequences. The specimen was blood. This TCR derives from a human donor with ulcerative colitis or Crohn's disease, or a healthy co-twin of an affected twin (not recorded which). The chain is built from TRBV5-1 and TRBJ2-7; as DNA is missing, the TRBD1 call by TCRdb cannot be tested. CDR3 loop: CASSLYGDRAYEQYF.